This TCR beta chain was recorded in a study of blood T cells in healthy people across ages. Study summary: Template switching picked up about one barcoded beta molecule for each two T cells.

This clonotype appeared a few times. The antigen remains undetermined. Study findings and constraints: A greater number of naive CD4+ cells and higher diversity distinguished long-lived donors from aged donors.

CDR3 length: 13 amino acids. The V end lost 0 bases, the J end lost 4 bases, and 8 bases lay between the germline ends. The germline gives CDR1 SGHKS, CDR2 YYEKEE (reference sequence). The amount of total RNA extracted per sample was at least 5.5 micrograms. Then a second PCR, running roughly 7 to 11 cycles, was carried out with a sample-barcoded 5' primer and a J-beta primer mix. TCRdb passed the 5' RACE reads through MiXCR, listing each CDR3 protein once. The repertoire holds some 1.7 million distinct CDR3 sequences, with 25% to 30% as singletons. The chain is built from TRBV5-5 and TRBJ2-7; D unresolved. The receptor was isolated from a woman between 25 and 40 years old in good health. Sequenced: blood. CDR3 sequence: CASSLDYLYEQYF. DNA for the CDR3: TGTGCCAGCAGCTTGGACTATCTATACGAGCAGTACTTC.